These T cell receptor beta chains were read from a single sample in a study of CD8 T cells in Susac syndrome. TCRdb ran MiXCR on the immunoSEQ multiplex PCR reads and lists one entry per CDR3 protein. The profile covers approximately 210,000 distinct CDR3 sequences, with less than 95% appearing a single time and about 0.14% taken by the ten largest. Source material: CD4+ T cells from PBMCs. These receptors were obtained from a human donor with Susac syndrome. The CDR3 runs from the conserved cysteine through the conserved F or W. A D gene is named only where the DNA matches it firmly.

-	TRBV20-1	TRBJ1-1	TGCAGTGCTAGAGACAGGGGTTCCTTGAACACTGAAGCTTTCTTT	CSARDRGSLNTEAFF
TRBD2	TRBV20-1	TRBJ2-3	TGCAGTGCTAGAGTCCCCGGACTAGCGGGGGCCTCTAGCACAGATACGCAGTATTTT	CSARVPGLAGASSTDTQYF
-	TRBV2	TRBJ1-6	TGTGCCAGCAGTGAAGGGGATCATTCACCCCTCCACTTT	CASSEGDHSPLHF
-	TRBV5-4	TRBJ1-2	TGTGCCAGCAGCACCCCACAGGGTCGAGGCTACACCTTC	CASSTPQGRGYTF
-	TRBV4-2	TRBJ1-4	TGTGCCAGCAGCCAAGAGGGTCCCGGAAAACTGTTTTTT	CASSQEGPGKLFF
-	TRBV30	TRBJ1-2	TGTGCCTGGAGTGTACAAAGGGGCGACTATGGCTACACCTTC	CAWSVQRGDYGYTF
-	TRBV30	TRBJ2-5	TGTGCCTGGGTTGAGAGGCAGTCCCTGTGGGGGACCCAGTACTTC	CAWVERQSLWGTQYF
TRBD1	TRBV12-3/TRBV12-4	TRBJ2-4	TGTGCCAGCAGTGGCGACAGGGTGGAAAACATTCAGTACTTC	CASSGDRVENIQYF
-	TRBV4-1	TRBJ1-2	TGCGCCAGCAGCCAAGAGGACAGAGGAGGCTACACCTTC	CASSQEDRGGYTF
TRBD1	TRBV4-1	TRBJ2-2	TGCGCCAGCAGCCACAGAGACAGGGGGGTTACCGGGGAGCTGTTTTTT	CASSHRDRGVTGELFF
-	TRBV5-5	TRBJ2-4	TGTGCCAGCAGCTTGGATAGTGTCGTGAACATTCAGTACTTC	CASSLDSVVNIQYF
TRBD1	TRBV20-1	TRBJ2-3	TGCAGTGCTAGAACTAGTATTACAGGGGATTCAACAGATACGCAGTATTTT	CSARTSITGDSTDTQYF
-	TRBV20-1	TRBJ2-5	TGCAGTGCTAGAGATTCAGCAGGCCTCCAAGAGACCCAGTACTTC	CSARDSAGLQETQYF
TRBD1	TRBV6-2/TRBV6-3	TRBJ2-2	TGTGCCAGCAGGTTTACAGGGGGCTCCGGGGAGCTGTTTTTT	CASRFTGGSGELFF
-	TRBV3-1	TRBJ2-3	TGTGCCAGCAGCCAAGTCGGAGGGAATACGCAGTATTTT	CASSQVGGNTQYF
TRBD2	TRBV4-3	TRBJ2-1	TGCGCCAGCAGCCAAGAGGGCTTAGGGCGGGGGGGACGCAATGAGCAGTTCTTC	CASSQEGLGRGGRNEQFF
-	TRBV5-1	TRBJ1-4	TGCGCCAGCAGCTTGAGCGCAAGCAATGAAAAACTGTTTTTT	CASSLSASNEKLFF
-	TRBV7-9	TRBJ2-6	TGTGCCAGCAGCCTGTTGGGGCGTCCCGACGGGGCCAACGTCCTGACTTTC	CASSLLGRPDGANVLTF
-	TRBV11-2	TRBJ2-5	TGTGCCAGCAGCTTAGATCGGGCAGGCTGGAGCGAGACCCAGTACTTC	CASSLDRAGWSETQYF
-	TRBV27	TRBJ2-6	TGTGCCAGCAAGGGGATCTGGGCCAACGTCCTGACTTTC	CASKGIWANVLTF
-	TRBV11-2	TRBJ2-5	TGTGCCAGCAGCTTAGAGGGGGCCGGCTGGTACCAAGAGACCCAGTACTTC	CASSLEGAGWYQETQYF
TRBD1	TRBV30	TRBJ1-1	TGTGCCTGGAGCCCCTGGACAGGGAAAAATGAAGCTTTCTTT	CAWSPWTGKNEAFF
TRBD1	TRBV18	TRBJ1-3	TGTGCCAGCTCACCACCGGGACAGAACTCTGGAAACACCATATATTTT	CASSPPGQNSGNTIYF
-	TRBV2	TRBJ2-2	TGTGCCAGCAGAATTGATGTGAACACCGGGGAGCTGTTTTTT	CASRIDVNTGELFF
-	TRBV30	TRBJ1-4	TGTGCCGCTGACAGATCAACTAATGAAAAACTGTTTTTT	CAADRSTNEKLFF
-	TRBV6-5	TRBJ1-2	TGTGCCAGCAGTTACCTCGGGCAGGGGAACTATGGCTACACCTTC	CASSYLGQGNYGYTF
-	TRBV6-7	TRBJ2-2	TGTGCCAGCAGTTACGGGGGCCATTTTGGGGAAACCGGGGAGCTGTTTTTT	CASSYGGHFGETGELFF